The rows below give T cell receptor beta chains drawn from one sample of a study of shared clonotypes between healthy human individuals. Method: immunoSEQ multiplex PCR; TCRdb's copy keeps in-frame clones and lacks some. Among about half a million clones listed, 78% were seen once. What was sequenced was PBMCs. These receptors were collected from a woman aged 35 to 49 in good health. Some clones in this sample may be carry-over from other donors' samples. CDR3s include the opening cysteine and the closing phenylalanine or tryptophan. Fields, in order: clone size, D gene, V gene, J gene, CDR3 DNA, CDR3 protein. A D gene is named only where the DNA matches it firmly. The listing skips clone size in some rows; elsewhere it reads once, few, many or a size class.

>.|TRBD1|TRBV6-5|TRBJ2-7
TGTGCCAGCAGGGAAAGGACAGGGGGATCCTACGAGCAGTACTTC
CASRERTGGSYEQYF
>.|TRBD2|TRBV6-1|TRBJ2-1
TGTGCCAGCAGTGAAGCTCGGGCGGGAGGGAATGAGCAGTTCTTC
CASSEARAGGNEQFF
>.|.|TRBV27|TRBJ1-1
TGTGCCAGCAGTTTAGGATGGCAGGGGATGTCTGCCACTGAAGCTTTCTTT
CASSLGWQGMSATEAFF
>many|TRBD2|TRBV11-1|TRBJ2-5
TGTGCCAGCAGCCGCCGGACTAGCGGGGGCCAAGAGACCCAGTACTTC
CASSRRTSGGQETQYF
>.|TRBD2|TRBV28|TRBJ2-7
TGTGCCAGCAGGTCGGCGGGGGAAACCTACGAGCAGTACTTC
CASRSAGETYEQYF
>.|.|TRBV7-2|TRBJ2-3
TGTGCCAGCAGCTTGGTTGGCACAGATACGCAGTATTTT
CASSLVGTDTQYF
>.|.|TRBV5-5|TRBJ2-7
TGTGCCAGCAGCTCCTGGACGTCAGGACCAACCTACGAGCAGTACTTC
CASSSWTSGPTYEQYF
>few|TRBD1|TRBV28|TRBJ1-2
TGTGCCAGCAGGCGGGACAGGGCCAACTATGGCTACACCTTC
CASRRDRANYGYTF
>.|.|TRBV5-1|TRBJ2-1
TGCGCCAGCAGCTTAGCGGGTGGAGGCTACAATGAGCAGTTCTTC
CASSLAGGGYNEQFF
>.|.|TRBV5-6|TRBJ2-2
TGTGCCAGCAGCTTGGTTGGGAAATCCGGGGAGCTGTTTTTT
CASSLVGKSGELFF
>.|TRBD2|TRBV7-3|TRBJ2-1
TGTGCCAGCAGCTTAAAGGGACTAGCTTTCTACAATGAGCAGTTCTTC
CASSLKGLAFYNEQFF
>.|TRBD2|TRBV5-4|TRBJ2-2
TGTGCCAGCAGCCAGGGACTAGCGGGAGGGGTCGGGGAGCTGTTTTTT
CASSQGLAGGVGELFF
>few|.|TRBV6-6|TRBJ1-3
TGTGCCAGCAGAAACGGGGGGGCCTCCGGAAACACCATATATTTT
CASRNGGASGNTIYF
>.|TRBD1|TRBV19|TRBJ2-6
TGTGCCAGTAGTGCACAGGGGGCAAGCTCTGGGGCCAACGTCCTGACTTTC
CASSAQGASSGANVLTF
>.|.|TRBV28|TRBJ2-7
TGTGCCAGCAGTTCTCCCGGGTCCCTTGTATACTTC
CASSSPGSLVYF
>.|TRBD1|TRBV18|TRBJ1-1
TGTGCCAGCTCACCAGACACAGGGGCCACTGAAGCTTTCTTT
CASSPDTGATEAFF
>.|TRBD1|TRBV28|TRBJ2-5
TGTGCCAGCAGTTCACTTGGGACAGGCCAAGAGACCCAGTACTTC
CASSSLGTGQETQYF
>.|.|TRBV29-1|TRBJ2-5
TGCAGCGTTGGCGCAGGTCAAGAGACCCAGTACTTC
CSVGAGQETQYF
>.|TRBD2|TRBV5-1|TRBJ2-5
TGCGCCAGCAGCTTGGCAGGGACTAGCGGGAGTGCTGGGACCCAGTACTTC
CASSLAGTSGSAGTQYF
>once|TRBD2|TRBV27|TRBJ2-1
TGTGCCAGCACCCAGGGACTAGCGGGAGCCAATGAGCAGTTCTTC
CASTQGLAGANEQFF
>.|.|TRBV30|TRBJ2-1
TGTGCCTGGGGAGGGGACGATGGGGCTTCCTACAATGAGCAGTTCTTC
CAWGGDDGASYNEQFF
>.|TRBD2|TRBV7-2|TRBJ2-1
TGTGCCAGCAGCTTCCTAGTGGGGGGGTACAATGAGCAGTTCTTC
CASSFLVGGYNEQFF
>.|TRBD1|TRBV28|TRBJ1-5
TGTGCCAGCAGCACAGGGGGGGATAGCAATCAGCCCCAGCATTTT
CASSTGGDSNQPQHF
>.|.|TRBV19|TRBJ2-5
TGTGCCAGTAGTATTTCTAGTCTCCCCCAAGAGACCCAGTACTTC
CASSISSLPQETQYF
>.|TRBD1|TRBV30|TRBJ2-7
TGTGCCTGGAGTGGGACAGGGCCTTACGAGCAGTACTTC
CAWSGTGPYEQYF
>.|.|TRBV2|TRBJ1-5
TGTGCCAGCAGTGAAGCGCTAGCCTTTAGCAATCAGCCCCAGCATTTT
CASSEALAFSNQPQHF